This TCR beta chain was sequenced in a study of OX40 agonist ivuxolimab in advanced cancers. Across the study: Ivuxolimab, an agonistic anti-OX40 (CD134) antibody, was given to patients. Study-level findings and limits: Among the lowest peripheral clonal expansion occurred in 0.1-3.0 mg/kg partial responders.

Data came from immunoSEQ multiplex PCR; TCRdb stores just in-frame clones and leaves some out. The table has approximately 20,000 clones, 80% to 90% seen once. Comment on this clone: As yet, its antigen is unknown.

The germline gives CDR1 KGHSH, CDR2 LQKENI. V dropped 6 bases and J dropped 0 bases, with 5 bases sitting between them. The CDR3 length is 12 residues. The input for sequencing was CD4+ or CD8+ T cells sorted from blood, taken in a trial of the OX40 agonist ivuxolimab. The chain couples TRBV18 to TRBJ1-1; no firm D call. This TCR came from an adult with an advanced solid tumor such as melanoma, head and neck, liver or kidney cancer. CDR3 loop: CASSELNTEAFF. For the CDR3, the DNA is TGTGCCAGCTCGGAGCTGAACACTGAAGCTTTCTTT.